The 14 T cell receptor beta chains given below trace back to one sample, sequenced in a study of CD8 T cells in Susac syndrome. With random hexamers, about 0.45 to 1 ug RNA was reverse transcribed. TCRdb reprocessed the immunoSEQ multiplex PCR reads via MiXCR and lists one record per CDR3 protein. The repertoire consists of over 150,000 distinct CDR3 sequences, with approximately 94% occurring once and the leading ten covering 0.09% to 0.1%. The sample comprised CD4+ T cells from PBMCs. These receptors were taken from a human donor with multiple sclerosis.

CDR3 sequence: CSATKQGSRNTEAFF. As DNA, the CDR3 is TGCAGTGCTACAAAGCAGGGGTCGAGGAACACTGAAGCTTTCTTT. This sequence joins TRBV20-1 and TRBJ1-1, with a tentative D call TRBD1 (6 bases). This CDR3 is built from 15 residues. V dropped 4 bases and J dropped 1 base, with 16 bases sitting between them. Germline CDR1 DFQATT, CDR2 SNEGSKA (reference sequence).

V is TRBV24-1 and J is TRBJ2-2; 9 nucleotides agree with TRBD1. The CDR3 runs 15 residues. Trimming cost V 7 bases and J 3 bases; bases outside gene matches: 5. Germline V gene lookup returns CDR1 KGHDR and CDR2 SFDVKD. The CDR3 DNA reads TGTGCCACCAGGACGGGACAGGGCCACACCGGGGAGCTGTTTTTT. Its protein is CATRTGQGHTGELFF.

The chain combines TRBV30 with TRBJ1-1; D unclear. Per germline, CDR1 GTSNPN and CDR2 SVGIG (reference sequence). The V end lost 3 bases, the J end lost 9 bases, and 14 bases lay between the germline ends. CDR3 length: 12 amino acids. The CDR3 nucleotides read TGTGCCTGGAGCCCCGGAAACAGACAAGCTTTCTTT. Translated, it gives CAWSPGNRQAFF.

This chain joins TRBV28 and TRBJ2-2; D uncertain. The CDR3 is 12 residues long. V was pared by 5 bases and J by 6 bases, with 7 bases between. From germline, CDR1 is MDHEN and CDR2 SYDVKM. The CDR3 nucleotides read TGTGCCAGCAGTCCGCCTCCCGGGGAGCTGTTTTTT. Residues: CASSPPPGELFF.

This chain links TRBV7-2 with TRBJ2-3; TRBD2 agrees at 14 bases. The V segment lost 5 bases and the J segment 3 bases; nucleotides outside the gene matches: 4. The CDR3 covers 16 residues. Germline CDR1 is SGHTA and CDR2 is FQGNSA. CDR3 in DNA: TGTGCCAGCAGCGCAGGGACTAGCGGGAGTACAGATACGCAGTATTTT. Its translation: CASSAGTSGSTDTQYF.

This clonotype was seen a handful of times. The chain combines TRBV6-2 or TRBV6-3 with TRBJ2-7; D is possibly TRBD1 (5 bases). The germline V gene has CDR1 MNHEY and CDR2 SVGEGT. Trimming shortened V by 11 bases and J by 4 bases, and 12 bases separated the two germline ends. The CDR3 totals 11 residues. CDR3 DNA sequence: TGTGCCTCCAGGACACTTTACGAGCAGTACTTC. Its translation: CASRTLYEQYF.

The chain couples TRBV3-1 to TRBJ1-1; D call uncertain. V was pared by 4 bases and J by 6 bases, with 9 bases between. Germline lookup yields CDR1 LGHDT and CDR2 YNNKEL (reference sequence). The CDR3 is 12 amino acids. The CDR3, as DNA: TGTGCCAGCAGCCGATCCGGGCCTGAAGCTTTCTTT. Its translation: CASSRSGPEAFF. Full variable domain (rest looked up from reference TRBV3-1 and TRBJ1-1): DTAVSQTPKYLVTQMGNDKSIKCEQNLGHDTMYWYKQDSKKFLKIMFSYNNKELIINETVPNRFSPKSPDKAHLNLHINSLELGDSAVYFCASSRSGPEAFFGQGTRLTVV.

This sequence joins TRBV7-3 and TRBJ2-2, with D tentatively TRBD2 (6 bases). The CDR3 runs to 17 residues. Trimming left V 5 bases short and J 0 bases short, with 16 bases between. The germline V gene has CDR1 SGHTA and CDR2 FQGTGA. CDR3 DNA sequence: TGTGCCAGCAGCCCCGCCGGACTACCTGCGAACACCGGGGAGCTGTTTTTT. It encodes CASSPAGLPANTGELFF.

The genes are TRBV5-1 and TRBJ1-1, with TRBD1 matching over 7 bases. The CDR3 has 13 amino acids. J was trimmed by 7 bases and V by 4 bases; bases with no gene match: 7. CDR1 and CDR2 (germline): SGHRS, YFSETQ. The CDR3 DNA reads TGCGCCAGCAGCCCGACAGGGAACGTTGAAGCTTTCTTT. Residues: CASSPTGNVEAFF.

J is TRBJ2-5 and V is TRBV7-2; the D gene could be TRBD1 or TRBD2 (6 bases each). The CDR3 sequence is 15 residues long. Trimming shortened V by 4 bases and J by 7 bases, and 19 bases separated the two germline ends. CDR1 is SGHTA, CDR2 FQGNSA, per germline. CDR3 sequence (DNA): TGTGCCAGCAGCTCGGGAGTCGGGGGCAGAGCGACCCAGTACTTC. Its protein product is CASSSGVGGRATQYF.

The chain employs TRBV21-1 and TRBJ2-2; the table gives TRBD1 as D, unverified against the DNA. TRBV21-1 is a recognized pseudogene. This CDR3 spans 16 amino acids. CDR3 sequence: CASSKLRGRGTGELFF. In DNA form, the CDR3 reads TGTGCCAGCAGCAAATTACGGGGGCGGGGCACCGGGGAGCTGTTTTTT.

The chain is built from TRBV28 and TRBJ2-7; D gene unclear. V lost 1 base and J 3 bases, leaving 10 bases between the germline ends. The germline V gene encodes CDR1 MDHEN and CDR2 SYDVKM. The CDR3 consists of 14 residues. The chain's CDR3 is CASSLLTIFYEQYF. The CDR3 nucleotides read TGTGCCAGCAGTTTATTGACCATCTTCTACGAGCAGTACTTC.

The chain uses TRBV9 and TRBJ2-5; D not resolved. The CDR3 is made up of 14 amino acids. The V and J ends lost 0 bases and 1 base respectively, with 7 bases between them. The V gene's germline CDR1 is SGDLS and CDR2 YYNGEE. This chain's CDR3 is CASSVEWCQETQYF. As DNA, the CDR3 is TGTGCCAGCAGCGTAGAGTGGTGCCAAGAGACCCAGTACTTC.

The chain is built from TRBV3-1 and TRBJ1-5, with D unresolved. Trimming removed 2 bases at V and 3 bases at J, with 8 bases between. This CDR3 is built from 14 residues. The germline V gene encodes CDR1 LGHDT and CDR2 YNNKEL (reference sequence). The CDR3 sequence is CASSQPGSNQPQHF. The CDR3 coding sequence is TGTGCCAGCAGCCAACCGGGCTCCAATCAGCCCCAGCATTTT.